The 5 T cell receptor beta chains below come from one sample, sequenced in a study of blood T cells in healthy people across ages. A second PCR, run for roughly 7 to 12 cycles, used a sample-barcoded 5' primer plus a J-beta primer mix. TCRdb independently ran MiXCR on the 5' RACE reads; one entry per CDR3 protein. Of 800,000 to 950,000 distinct CDR3 sequences in the sample, roughly 43% were seen once. Specimen: blood. The receptors were gathered from a young man in good health.

The chain is built from TRBV20-1 and TRBJ2-7; the D is unclear. The J call may not be correct, given that the DNA end is closer to TRBJ2-5. Germline CDR1 and CDR2: DFQATT and SNEGSKA (reference sequence). This CDR3 is built from 13 residues. This chain's CDR3 is CSAREGLGETQYF. Here the CDR3 DNA reads TGCAGTGCTAGAGAAGGGCTTGGAGAGACCCAGTACTTC.

There are many counts of this clonotype. The V call is TRBV20-1, the J call TRBJ2-5, with TRBD2 matching 8 bases. CDR3 size: 14 residues. V lost 3 bases and J lost 1; bases outside the gene matches: 4. Germline V gene sequence: CDR1 DFQATT, CDR2 SNEGSKA (reference sequence). In DNA form, the CDR3 reads TGCAGTGCTAGGGGACTAGGACGCCAAGAGACCCAGTACTTC. Its protein product is CSARGLGRQETQYF.

This clonotype was counted many times. One end of the junction fails to match germline, which may point to a read error. The CDR3 reads CASSYRDSTDTQYF. For the CDR3, the DNA is TGCGCCAGCAGCTACCGGGACAGCACAGATACGCAGTATTTT. The chain combines TRBV6-5 with TRBJ2-3, with D perhaps being TRBD1 or TRBD2 (5 bases each). Germline V lookup: CDR1 MNHEY, CDR2 SVGAGI. The CDR3 contains 14 residues.

The J gene is TRBJ2-1, the V gene TRBV4-1; perhaps TRBD1 as D (5 bases). This CDR3 contains 16 residues. V was trimmed by 1 base and J by 5 bases, leaving 15 bases between them. The V gene's germline CDR1 is MGHRA and CDR2 YSYEKL. This chain's CDR3 is CASSQGSRGRNNEQFF. The DNA for the CDR3 is TGCGCCAGCAGCCAAGGTAGTAGGGGCCGGAACAATGAGCAGTTCTTC.

This clonotype has more than one count but fewer than ten. The V gene is TRBV20-1, the J gene TRBJ1-2; D is unresolved. CDR3 length equals 15 residues. The V end lost 3 bases, the J end lost 13 bases, and 27 bases lay between the germline ends. Looked up from germline, CDR1 is DFQATT and CDR2 is SNEGSKA (reference sequence). The CDR3 sequence is CSASSPGDLRYFSTF. The DNA of the CDR3 is TGCAGTGCTAGTTCGCCGGGTGACCTGCGGTATTTTAGCACCTTC.